This T cell receptor (beta chain) was observed in a study of shared clonotypes between healthy human individuals. Here immunoSEQ multiplex PCR was the method, and the copy in TCRdb shows in-frame clones only, minus some. This table holds over 2 million clones, around 96% found once. Trimming left V 5 bases short and J 3 bases short, with 11 bases between. The germline CDR1 and CDR2 sequences are PRHDT and FYEKMQ (reference sequence). This CDR3 contains 13 residues. CD45RO-negative, CCR7-positively selected cells formed the naive CD8 fraction, excluding terminally differentiated effector memory CD45RA+ cells. Each of the donors was a healthy adult who was HIV-negative and had not had a recent acute infection or vaccination.

This sequence joins TRBV13 and TRBJ2-7; a weak D match, TRBD1 (6 bases). Sample: naive CD8+ T cells sorted from blood. The receptor's source is a man younger than 35 in good health. The CDR3 is CASSSQGFYEQYF. As DNA, the CDR3 is TGTGCCAGCAGCAGTCAGGGGTTCTACGAGCAGTACTTC.